This TCR beta chain was captured by sequencing in a study of CD8 T cells in Susac syndrome. The J segment lost 7 bases and the V segment lost 0 bases, leaving 2 bases of the junction unmatched. Germline V gene data show CDR1 as SGHNT and CDR2 as YYREEE (reference sequence). The CDR3 extends over 15 amino acids. As for this clonotype: The antigen remains unidentified.

Sequencing of TCR beta, carried out with a high-throughput approach, was applied to CD8+ and CD4+ T cells from the blood. Purification of the CD8+ and CD4+ T cells relied on negative isolation, and TEMRA cells underwent FACS enrichment. It was with random hexamers that about 0.45 to 1 ug RNA was reverse transcribed. Multiplex immunoSEQ PCR targeted 54 Vbeta and 13 Jbeta TCR beta segments. Via MiXCR, TCRdb re-called the immunoSEQ multiplex PCR reads, giving one row per CDR3 protein. The sample lists about 76,000 distinct CDR3 sequences, approximately 93% seen once, with about 0.41% in the top ten. Study findings and constraints: Peak Susac CD8+ clonal expansion was seen in TEMRA cells and active patients.

The TCR sequence derives from a human donor with Susac syndrome. V gene TRBV5-4 combines with J gene TRBJ2-1, with 12 bases identical to TRBD1. Sample: CD8+ T cells from PBMCs. CDR3 DNA: TGTGCCAGCAGCTTGGGGGACAGGGGGCAGAATGAGCAGTTCTTC. Its protein is CASSLGDRGQNEQFF.